This T cell receptor (beta chain) was recovered during a study of T cell responses to AZD1222 COVID-19 vaccine. TCRdb's copy holds only in-frame clones and misses some; the assay was immunoSEQ multiplex PCR. The table includes 100,000 to 130,000 clones, about 86% detected once. CDR1 KGHSH and CDR2 LQKENI come from the germline V gene. The CDR3 is 13 residues long. Trimming removed 5 bases from V and 5 bases from J; junction bases left unmatched: 4. The sample in question was peripheral blood, obtained on day 0 of AZD1222 vaccination. V gene TRBV18 combines with J gene TRBJ2-7, with 9 bases identical to TRBD1. The clonotype originates from an adult in good health. This chain's CDR3 is CASSTGTGNEQYF. CDR3 DNA sequence: TGTGCCAGCTCAACCGGGACAGGGAACGAGCAGTACTTC.